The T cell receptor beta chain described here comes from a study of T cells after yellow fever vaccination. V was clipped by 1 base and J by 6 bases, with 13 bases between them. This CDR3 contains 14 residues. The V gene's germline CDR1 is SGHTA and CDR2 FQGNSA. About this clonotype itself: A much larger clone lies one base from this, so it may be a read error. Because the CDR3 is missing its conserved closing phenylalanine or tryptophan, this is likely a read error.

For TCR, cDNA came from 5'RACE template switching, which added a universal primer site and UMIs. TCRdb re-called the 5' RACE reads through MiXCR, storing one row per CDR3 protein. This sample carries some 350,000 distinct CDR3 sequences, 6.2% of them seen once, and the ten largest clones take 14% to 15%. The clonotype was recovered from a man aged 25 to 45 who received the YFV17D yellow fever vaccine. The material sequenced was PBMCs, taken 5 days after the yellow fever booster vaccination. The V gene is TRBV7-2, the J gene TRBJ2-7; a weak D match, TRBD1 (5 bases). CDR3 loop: CASSLGSRASEQYS. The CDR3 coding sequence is TGTGCCAGCAGCTTAGGGTCCAGGGCTTCCGAGCAGTACTCC.